A single sample is the source of the 16 T cell receptor beta chains below, sequenced in a study of post-analysis software for immune sequencing data (dated by TCRdb to between 2015 and 2017). Results the study describes overall, beyond this receptor: Significantly higher frequencies in patients than in controls were found for roughly 5 TRBV segments, including TRBV5-6, TRBV5-1 and TRBV20-1.

The antigens of these receptors remain unknown. The receptor library was made with PCR. Data came from an Illumina HiSeq 2500. To reduce PCR and sequencing biases, unique molecular identifiers were incorporated into the TCR beta cDNA libraries. The public reads were run again by TCRdb, first through fastp at Q25 and then through MiXCR, and only productive beta chains were kept. Every distinct CDR3 protein forms one entry, paired with its most common genes and DNA. Across this sample there are fewer than 700,000 distinct CDR3 sequences, with around 47% seen only once. The leading ten clones occupy 1.5% to 2% of the sample. Sequences were obtained from blood. The receptors stem from a girl aged 10-17 years with multiple sclerosis.

CDR3 bases: TGTGCCAGCAGCCAAAGAGGACTAGCGGGGACCCACAATGAGCAGTTCTTC. It yields the protein CASSQRGLAGTHNEQFF. This sequence joins TRBV4-2 and TRBJ2-1; 12 bases match TRBD2. This CDR3 is 17 amino acids long. Trimming at V came to 2 bases and at J to 5 bases, leaving 7 bases not matched to a gene. CDR1 and CDR2 (germline): LGHNA, YNFKEQ.

This chain links TRBV13 with TRBJ2-3; either TRBD1 or TRBD2 may fit D (5 bases each). The germline V and J ends were trimmed by 5 bases and 4 bases, with 19 bases remaining between them. From germline, CDR1 is PRHDT and CDR2 FYEKMQ (reference sequence). CDR3 length equals 16 residues. The CDR3 bases are TGTGCCAGCAGCCCCCGATCCGGGGCTGGCGCAGATACGCAGTATTTT. Its protein product is CASSPRSGAGADTQYF.

This clonotype was observed a handful of times. The rearrangement links TRBV5-1 to TRBJ1-2, with D unresolved. This CDR3 has 12 residues. CDR1 SGHRS and CDR2 YFSETQ come from the germline V gene. The V gene lost 0 bases and the J gene lost 6 bases, with 6 bases spanning the gap. The CDR3 DNA reads TGCGCCAGCAGCTTGGAAGGGAATGGCTACACCTTC. This sequence encodes CASSLEGNGYTF.

This clonotype showed up just a few times. The chain joins TRBV10-3 to TRBJ1-1; maybe TRBD1 (6 bases). The CDR3 loop spans 15 amino acids. V lost 0 bases, J lost 2 bases, and 10 bases lay in between. Germline assignment: CDR1 ENHRY and CDR2 SYGVKD. The CDR3 reads CAISESQGRNTEAFF. For the CDR3, the DNA is TGTGCCATCAGTGAGTCCCAGGGGCGAAACACTGAAGCTTTCTTT.

This chain links TRBV20-1 with TRBJ2-7, with unresolved D. V was trimmed by 4 bases and J by 0 bases, leaving 10 bases between them. CDR1 is DFQATT, CDR2 SNEGSKA, per germline (reference sequence). The CDR3 sequence is 13 residues long. CDR3 residues: CSANARSSYEQYF. Here the CDR3 DNA reads TGCAGTGCTAATGCGAGGAGCTCCTACGAGCAGTACTTC.

The J gene is TRBJ2-5, the V gene TRBV11-3; D is unclear. Germline V gene data show CDR1 as SGHNT and CDR2 as YENEEA. The V end was cut by 2 bases, the J end by 9 bases, with 10 bases between. The CDR3 extends over 12 amino acids. The CDR3 protein is CASSLSLGPQYF. The CDR3 nucleotides read TGTGCCAGCAGCTTAAGCCTTGGTCCCCAGTACTTC.

This clonotype was seen more than once but under ten times. The V gene is TRBV7-2, the J gene TRBJ2-1, with D unresolved. Trimming stripped 5 bases from V and 0 bases from J, with 11 bases between. The germline CDR1 and CDR2 sequences are SGHTA and FQGNSA. The CDR3 is 15 residues long. The CDR3 nucleotides read TGTGCCAGCAGCCACGTTACCTTCTCCTACAATGAGCAGTTCTTC. This translates into CASSHVTFSYNEQFF.

This chain uses TRBV7-9 with TRBJ2-4, with TRBD1 matching over 9 bases. CDR1 SEHNR and CDR2 FQNEAQ come from the germline V gene (reference sequence). This CDR3 region has 14 residues. With 7 bases clipped from V and 13 bases from J, the junction kept 14 bases outside the gene matches. This chain's CDR3 is CASTMGQGPSEQYF. CDR3 bases: TGTGCCAGCACCATGGGACAGGGCCCCTCTGAGCAGTACTTC. Based on the CDR3 plus reference TRBV7-9 and TRBJ2-4, the full variable domain is DTGVSQNPRHKITKRGQNVTFRCDPISEHNRLYWYRQTLGQGPEFLTYFQNEAQLEKSRLLSDRFSAERPKGSFSTLEIQRTEQGDSAMYLCASTMGQGPSEQYFGAGTRLSVL.

Here the CDR3 DNA reads TGCAGCGGCGGTGTGGGGTACAATGAGCAGTTCTTC. Residues: CSGGVGYNEQFF. The V and J genes are TRBV29-1 and TRBJ2-1; D is ambiguous. From germline, CDR1 is SQVTM and CDR2 ANQGSEA. Trimming pared 7 bases from V and 4 bases from J, leaving 11 bases between. CDR3 length: 12 amino acids.

The chain uses TRBV5-5 and TRBJ2-7; the D call may be TRBD1 or TRBD2 (6 bases each). V lost 0 bases, J lost 3 bases, and 16 bases lay in between. The CDR3 has 16 amino acids. The germline V gene encodes CDR1 SGHKS and CDR2 YYEKEE (reference sequence). This chain's CDR3 is CASSLDPGGLGYEQYF. CDR3 sequence (DNA): TGTGCCAGCAGCTTGGATCCCGGGGGCTTAGGCTACGAGCAGTACTTC.

The V and J genes are TRBV5-6 and TRBJ2-3; either TRBD1 or TRBD2 may fit D (5 bases each). The CDR3 runs to 16 residues. The germline gives CDR1 SGHDT, CDR2 YYEEEE. V lost 0 bases, J lost 2 bases, and 13 bases lay in between. The CDR3 DNA follows: TGTGCCAGCAGCTTGGGTCCGGGACGGATCACAGATACGCAGTATTTT. This translates into CASSLGPGRITDTQYF.

This clonotype was picked up a small number of times. Here the CDR3 reads CSVEEAGNTEAFF. DNA of the CDR3: TGCAGCGTTGAGGAGGCAGGGAACACTGAAGCTTTCTTT. V is TRBV29-1 and J is TRBJ1-1; D not resolved. The CDR3 is 13 residues long. In germline, CDR1 is SQVTM, CDR2 ANQGSEA. Trimming stripped 3 bases from V and 1 base from J, with 9 bases between.

The chain recombines TRBV3-1 with TRBJ2-7; TRBD2 agrees at 11 bases. The ends lost 4 bases at V and 0 bases at J; junction bases unmatched: 8. The CDR3 is made up of 17 amino acids. CDR1 is LGHDT and CDR2 is YNNKEL in the germline V gene (reference sequence). In DNA, the CDR3 is TGTGCCAGCAGCCGGACCGTGACTAGCGGGACCTCCTACGAGCAGTACTTC. This translates into CASSRTVTSGTSYEQYF.

This clonotype showed up just a few times. The chain's CDR3 is CASSLASGGSSYEQYF. The DNA for the CDR3 is TGCGCCAGCAGCTTGGCTAGCGGGGGGAGCTCCTACGAGCAGTACTTC. The rearrangement links TRBV5-1 to TRBJ2-7; the match to TRBD2 covers 11 bases. Germline CDR1 reads SGHRS; CDR2 reads YFSETQ. J was trimmed by 0 bases and V by 0 bases; bases with no gene match: 2. CDR3 length: 16 residues.

The chain has TRBV29-1 and TRBJ1-2; D ambiguous. The germline V and J ends were trimmed by 3 bases and 1 base, with 6 bases remaining between them. The CDR3 has 12 amino acids. The V gene's germline CDR1 is SQVTM and CDR2 ANQGSEA. CDR3 loop: CSVESFNYGYTF. CDR3 DNA: TGCAGCGTTGAGAGTTTTAACTATGGCTACACCTTC.

V gene TRBV7-8 combines with J gene TRBJ2-7, with D possibly matching TRBD2 (5 bases). V lost 2 bases, J lost 10 bases, and 24 bases lay in between. CDR3 length equals 16 residues. From germline, CDR1 is SGHVS and CDR2 FQNEAQ. The CDR3 spells CASSLTSPSGTGTQYF. The CDR3 DNA reads as TGTGCCAGCAGCTTAACCTCCCCCAGCGGAACGGGAACCCAGTACTTC.